A single sample is the source of the 30 T cell receptor beta chains below, sequenced in a study of response to subunit inactivated influenza vaccine (dated by TCRdb to 2016 to 2019). The method was RT-PCR. TCRdb shows the sequencer as Illumina HiSeq 2500. The public reads were reprocessed in TCRdb via fastp at Q25 and MiXCR, keeping in-frame beta chains. Rows merge per CDR3 protein into single entries with the most common DNA and genes. For this sample there are over 750,000 distinct CDR3 sequences; about 20% appear just once. The ten largest make up roughly 10% of the sample. Sequences were derived from PBMCs from blood, sampled roughly 5 days after vaccination. These receptors all come from a man aged 50-59 years who received an inactivated influenza vaccine. Donor details come from another sample of the same person, matched by shared clones.

This chain uses TRBV20-1 with TRBJ2-3; no definite D call. The length of the CDR3 is 14 residues. Trimming cost V 1 base and J 5 bases, with 13 bases left between them. Germline assignment: CDR1 DFQATT and CDR2 SNEGSKA (reference sequence). CDR3 bases: TGCAGTGCTAGAGTGCCCGGCGCAAGAGATACGCAGTATTTT. Translating gives CSARVPGARDTQYF.

This clonotype was counted only a few times. V is TRBV5-5 and J is TRBJ1-6, with D possibly TRBD1 on 5 matching bases. The germline CDR1 and CDR2 sequences are SGHKS and YYEKEE (reference sequence). With 3 bases removed from V and 8 bases from J, the gap between germline ends came to 12 bases. This CDR3 is 14 amino acids long. CDR3 protein: CASSSDGAYSPLHF. The CDR3 DNA follows: TGTGCCAGCAGCTCGGACGGGGCTTATTCACCCCTCCACTTT. The full variable domain, rest sourced from reference TRBV5-5 and TRBJ1-6, is DAGVTQSPTHLIKTRGQQVTLRCSPISGHKSVSWYQQVLGQGPQFIFQYYEKEERGRGNFPDRFSARQFPNYSSELNVNALLLGDSALYLCASSSDGAYSPLHFGNGTRLTVT.

The V and J genes are TRBV20-1 and TRBJ2-7; 8 nucleotides align to TRBD1. Germline V CDR1 and CDR2: DFQATT, SNEGSKA (reference sequence). This CDR3 contains 14 residues. The V and J ends lost 5 bases and 2 bases, in that order; junction bases with no gene match: 8. The CDR3 sequence: CSAGGTGLTYEQYF. CDR3 DNA: TGCAGTGCTGGCGGGACAGGTTTAACCTACGAGCAGTACTTC.

This clonotype appeared a few times. This sequence joins TRBV18 and TRBJ2-5, with 11 positions matching TRBD2. This CDR3 comprises 13 residues. In germline, CDR1 is KGHSH, CDR2 LQKENI. V shed 5 bases and J 7 bases; nucleotides not matched to a gene: 3. This chain's CDR3 is CASSAGTSGTQYF. The CDR3 DNA reads as TGTGCCAGCTCAGCCGGGACTAGCGGGACCCAGTACTTC.

The V call is TRBV6-1, the J call TRBJ1-2; D gene uncertain. The CDR3 totals 13 residues. The germline V gene has CDR1 MNHNS and CDR2 SASEGT. V lost 8 bases to trimming and J lost 4 bases, with 14 bases between them. CDR3 amino acids: CASGKLGTYGYTF. In nucleotides, the CDR3 is TGTGCCAGCGGAAAGTTGGGAACCTATGGCTACACCTTC.

The CDR3 sequence is CASSLWGSYNEQFF. The CDR3 region has the DNA TGTGCCAGCAGCTTGTGGGGCTCCTACAATGAGCAGTTCTTC. J is TRBJ2-1 and V is TRBV5-6; unclear D gene. The CDR3 contains 14 residues. The ends were cut back, 1 base at V and 0 bases at J, with 5 bases in the middle. Germline loops: CDR1 SGHDT, CDR2 YYEEEE.

This chain uses TRBV7-8 with TRBJ2-3; unclear D gene. This CDR3 is built from 15 residues. V lost 1 base to trimming and J lost 6 bases, with 14 bases between them. CDR1 is SGHVS, CDR2 FQNEAQ, per germline. This CDR3 is CASSLGQGIRDTQYF. CDR3 nucleotides: TGTGCCAGCAGCTTAGGCCAAGGGATAAGGGATACGCAGTATTTT.

V is TRBV6-2 or TRBV6-3 and J is TRBJ2-2; D uncertain. This CDR3 contains 17 residues. The V and J ends lost 3 bases and 7 bases respectively, with 21 bases between them. Germline CDR1 is MNHEY and CDR2 is SVGEGT. CDR3 residues: CASSYEGPFRFGGELFF. DNA for the CDR3: TGTGCCAGCAGTTATGAAGGGCCCTTTAGGTTTGGCGGGGAGCTGTTTTTT.

The chain couples TRBV7-2 to TRBJ2-7, with 7 bases lining up with TRBD1. V lost 5 bases and J lost 2; bases outside the gene matches: 6. The CDR3 loop spans 14 amino acids. CDR1 is SGHTA, CDR2 FQGNSA, per germline. CDR3 in amino acids: CASSKGQIPYEQYF. The CDR3 nucleotides read TGTGCCAGCAGCAAGGGACAGATACCCTACGAGCAGTACTTC. Full variable domain (rest looked up from reference TRBV7-2 and TRBJ2-7): GAGVSQSPSNKVTEKGKDVELRCDPISGHTALYWYRQSLGQGLEFLIYFQGNSAPDKSGLPSDRFSAERTGGSVSTLTIQRTQQEDSAVYLCASSKGQIPYEQYFGPGTRLTVT.

The chain employs TRBV5-1 and TRBJ2-5; D is possibly TRBD1 (5 bases). Germline lookup yields CDR1 SGHRS and CDR2 YFSETQ. This CDR3 has 14 amino acids. The V and J ends lost 0 bases and 3 bases respectively, with 9 bases between them. The CDR3 nucleotides read TGCGCCAGCAGCTTGGCCGGCAGGGAAGAGACCCAGTACTTC. Its translation is CASSLAGREETQYF. Supplemented by reference TRBV5-1 and TRBJ2-5, the full variable domain reads KAGVTQTPRYLIKTRGQQVTLSCSPISGHRSVSWYQQTPGQGLQFLFEYFSETQRNKGNFPGRFSGRQFSNSRSEMNVSTLELGDSALYLCASSLAGREETQYFGPGTRLLVL.

A few counts support this clonotype. The chain is built from TRBV5-4 and TRBJ2-1; 10 positions match TRBD2. Germline V gene lookup returns CDR1 SGHNT and CDR2 YYREEE (reference sequence). The CDR3 has 18 residues. After removal of 6 bases from V and 7 bases from J, the junction contained 19 bases not matched to a gene. The CDR3 protein is CASKTGTARLAGVNEQFF. CDR3 nucleotides: TGTGCCAGCAAGACCGGGACAGCAAGGCTAGCGGGAGTTAATGAGCAGTTCTTC.

V is TRBV6-2 or TRBV6-3 and J is TRBJ2-7; 12 bases fit TRBD2. The germline gives CDR1 MNHEY, CDR2 SVGEGT. Trimming cost V 4 bases and J 4 bases; bases outside gene matches: 8. This CDR3 is 16 amino acids long. The CDR3 loop is CASSSSLGLAGYEQYF. CDR3 nucleotide sequence: TGTGCCAGCAGTTCCTCTCTCGGACTAGCGGGGTACGAGCAGTACTTC.

This clonotype came up many times. V is TRBV4-2 and J is TRBJ2-2, with D unresolved. The CDR3 sequence is 14 residues long. V was cut by 9 bases and J by 1 base, with 12 bases left in between. Germline loops: CDR1 LGHNA, CDR2 YNFKEQ. The CDR3 here is CASMIFGNTGELFF. The CDR3 nucleotides read TGTGCCAGTATGATCTTCGGGAACACCGGGGAGCTGTTTTTT.

This clonotype has at least ten counts. The chain uses TRBV24-1 and TRBJ2-7; 7 bases line up with TRBD1. Germline V CDR1 and CDR2: KGHDR, SFDVKD. The CDR3 consists of 15 residues. The V and J ends lost 3 bases and 0 bases, in that order; junction bases with no gene match: 4. The CDR3 sequence: CATSDTTGNSYEQYF. The CDR3 DNA follows: TGTGCCACCAGTGATACGACAGGGAACTCCTACGAGCAGTACTTC.

This chain connects TRBV4-1 to TRBJ2-7; TRBD2 agrees at 7 bases. The CDR3 contains 16 residues. V dropped 2 bases and J dropped 4; count of bases not matched to a gene: 11. Looked up from germline, CDR1 is MGHRA and CDR2 is YSYEKL. CDR3 nucleotide sequence: TGCGCCAGCAGCCAAACTGGCGGGAGTAAGCTGTACGAGCAGTACTTC. This encodes CASSQTGGSKLYEQYF.

A few counts support this clonotype. The V and J genes are TRBV9 and TRBJ2-5; tentatively, D is TRBD1 or TRBD2 (5 bases each). In germline, CDR1 is SGDLS, CDR2 YYNGEE. V gave up 3 bases and J gave up 5 bases, with 26 bases separating them. The CDR3 is 18 residues long. CDR3 nucleotide sequence: TGTGCCAGCAGCGAGGACGGTAGGGGACGGGTAGTTTCGGAGACCCAGTACTTC. Its protein product is CASSEDGRGRVVSETQYF.

V usage is TRBV9 and J usage is TRBJ2-3; D is perhaps TRBD2 (6 bases). V was pared by 4 bases and J by 0 bases, with 15 bases between. Looked up from germline, CDR1 is SGDLS and CDR2 is YYNGEE. This CDR3 spans 16 amino acids. The CDR3, as DNA: TGTGCCAGCAGCCCCTTTAGCGGCCCTAGCACAGATACGCAGTATTTT. Its translation is CASSPFSGPSTDTQYF.

This chain links TRBV28 with TRBJ1-4, with D hard to call. The CDR3 has 14 residues. The V and J ends lost 5 bases and 0 bases respectively, with 7 bases between them. CDR1 and CDR2 (germline): MDHEN, SYDVKM. CDR3 sequence: CASSEHATNEKLFF. CDR3 DNA sequence: TGTGCCAGCAGTGAACACGCAACTAATGAAAAACTGTTTTTT.

This clonotype turned up a few times. The chain combines TRBV3-1 with TRBJ2-1; D call uncertain. The germline V gene encodes CDR1 LGHDT and CDR2 YNNKEL (reference sequence). Trimming removed 4 bases at V and 5 bases at J, with 15 bases between. This CDR3 has 15 residues. The DNA of the CDR3 is TGTGCCAGCAGCCCCTCCCGGATCCTAAACAATGAGCAGTTCTTC. Translated: CASSPSRILNNEQFF.

J is TRBJ2-6 and V is TRBV5-1; D is uncertain. V was pared by 3 bases and J by 0 bases, with 16 bases between. The CDR3 runs to 18 residues. CDR1 is SGHRS, CDR2 YFSETQ, per germline. CDR3 sequence reads: CASSSDSGRISGANVLTF. CDR3 nucleotide sequence: TGCGCCAGCAGCTCGGATAGTGGACGGATCTCTGGGGCCAACGTCCTGACTTTC. Full variable domain (rest looked up from reference TRBV5-1 and TRBJ2-6): KAGVTQTPRYLIKTRGQQVTLSCSPISGHRSVSWYQQTPGQGLQFLFEYFSETQRNKGNFPGRFSGRQFSNSRSEMNVSTLELGDSALYLCASSSDSGRISGANVLTFGAGSRLTVL.

For this clonotype: The CDR3 end shows no conserved phenylalanine or tryptophan, and so a read error is likely. The limits of the CDR3 on the DNA are not certain, so only TCRdb's listed CDR3 is given. The V and J genes are TRBV20-1 and TRBJ2-7; the tabulated D call, TRBD2, remains unverified against the DNA. Germline CDR1 reads DFQATT; CDR2 reads SNEGSKA (reference sequence). The CDR3 length is 8 residues, termini included. This CDR3 reads CSAPNRAL.

The sample holds a few counts of this clonotype. This sequence joins TRBV7-4 and TRBJ2-7; D is ambiguous. CDR1 is SGHVT, CDR2 SQSDAQ, per germline. CDR3 size: 15 residues. The germline V and J ends were trimmed by 2 bases and 2 bases, with 13 bases remaining between them. As DNA, the CDR3 is TGTGCCAGCAGCTTATTACTCCATGGTCCCTACGAGCAGTACTTC. Translated, it gives CASSLLLHGPYEQYF.

This clonotype occurred a few times. The chain combines TRBV12-3 or TRBV12-4 with TRBJ1-2; the D gene is possibly TRBD1 (6 bases). The germline V and J ends were trimmed by 4 bases and 0 bases, with 12 bases remaining between them. The CDR3 is 15 amino acids. Here the CDR3 reads CASSSTGSANYGYTF. The CDR3 coding sequence is TGTGCCAGCAGTTCAACAGGGTCTGCTAACTATGGCTACACCTTC.

This clonotype was counted only a few times. The rearrangement uses TRBV30 and TRBJ2-7; no reliable D call. Per germline, CDR1 GTSNPN and CDR2 SVGIG (reference sequence). Trimming cost V 3 bases and J 3 bases, with 9 bases left between them. The CDR3 spans 12 residues. CDR3 in amino acids: CAWRRDRYEQYF. The CDR3 DNA sequence: TGTGCCTGGAGAAGGGATCGCTACGAGCAGTACTTC. Using reference TRBV30 and TRBJ2-7 for the parts outside the CDR3, the full variable domain is SQTIHQWPATLVQPVGSPLSLECTVEGTSNPNLYWYRQAAGRGLQLLFYSVGIGQISSEVPQNLSASRPQDRQFILSSKKLLLSDSGFYLCAWRRDRYEQYFGPGTRLTVT.

The rearrangement joins TRBV11-2 to TRBJ1-2; 9 bases match TRBD1. The V segment lost 5 bases and the J segment 6 bases; nucleotides outside the gene matches: 4. The CDR3 runs to 13 residues. Germline lookup yields CDR1 SGHAT and CDR2 FQNNGV. Written as DNA, the CDR3 is TGTGCCAGCAGCCCAAGACAGGGGGATGGCTACACCTTC. As protein: CASSPRQGDGYTF.

This clonotype was seen only a few times. The chain joins TRBV5-1 to TRBJ2-7, with 10 bases matching TRBD1. V lost 4 bases and J lost 6; bases outside the gene matches: 7. This CDR3 comprises 14 residues. Germline V gene data show CDR1 as SGHRS and CDR2 as YFSETQ. The CDR3 region is CASSPTTGGLEQYF. In DNA, the CDR3 is TGCGCCAGCAGCCCAACGACAGGGGGCCTCGAGCAGTACTTC.

V gene TRBV7-2 combines with J gene TRBJ2-2, with 8 bases identical to TRBD2. Germline V gene lookup returns CDR1 SGHTA and CDR2 FQGNSA. J gave up 4 bases and V 5 bases, and 9 bases lay outside the gene matches. The CDR3 runs to 16 residues. The CDR3 nucleotides read TGTGCCAGCAGCCCGAGATGGAGCGGGGGCACCGGGGAGCTGTTTTTT. Its translation: CASSPRWSGGTGELFF.

The chain uses TRBV6-2 or TRBV6-3 and TRBJ2-5, with 7 bases matching TRBD2. V lost 5 bases to trimming and J lost 4 bases; unmatched junction nucleotides: 13. The CDR3 loop spans 16 amino acids. Germline loops: CDR1 MNHEY, CDR2 SVGEGT. The CDR3 sequence: CASSPGLPGEGETQYF. DNA for the CDR3: TGTGCCAGCAGTCCTGGACTACCCGGGGAGGGAGAGACCCAGTACTTC.

The chain couples TRBV30 to TRBJ2-3; a weak D match, TRBD2 (5 bases). Germline CDR1 and CDR2: GTSNPN and SVGIG (reference sequence). The ends were cut back, 4 bases at V and 2 bases at J, with 10 bases in the middle. The CDR3 is 13 amino acids. For the CDR3, the DNA is TGTGCCTGGACCAGCGGAAACACAGATACGCAGTATTTT. Its translation is CAWTSGNTDTQYF.

This chain links TRBV12-3 or TRBV12-4 with TRBJ2-7; 9 bases are shared with TRBD1. V lost 6 bases and J lost 6; bases outside the gene matches: 9. This CDR3 has 14 amino acids. CDR3 sequence (DNA): TGTGCCAGCAGGGGACAGGGTAAATTTGGCGAGCAGTACTTC. It codes for CASRGQGKFGEQYF.